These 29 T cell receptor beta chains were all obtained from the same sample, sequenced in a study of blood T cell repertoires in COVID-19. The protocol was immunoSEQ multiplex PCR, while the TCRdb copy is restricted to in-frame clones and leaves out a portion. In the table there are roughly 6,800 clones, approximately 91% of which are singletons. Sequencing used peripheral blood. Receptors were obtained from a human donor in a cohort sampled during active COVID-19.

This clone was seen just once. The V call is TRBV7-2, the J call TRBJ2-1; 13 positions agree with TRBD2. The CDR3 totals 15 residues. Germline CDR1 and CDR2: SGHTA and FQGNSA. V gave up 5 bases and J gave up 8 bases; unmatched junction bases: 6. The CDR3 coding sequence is TGTGCCAGCAGCCTACTAGCGGGGGGGGTGGATGAGCAGTTCTTC. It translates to CASSLLAGGVDEQFF.

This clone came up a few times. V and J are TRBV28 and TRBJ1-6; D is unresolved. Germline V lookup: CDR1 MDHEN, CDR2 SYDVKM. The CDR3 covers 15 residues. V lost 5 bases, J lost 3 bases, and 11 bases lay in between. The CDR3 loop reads CASSQDSIYNSPLHF. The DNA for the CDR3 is TGTGCCAGCAGTCAAGACTCGATCTATAATTCACCCCTCCACTTT.

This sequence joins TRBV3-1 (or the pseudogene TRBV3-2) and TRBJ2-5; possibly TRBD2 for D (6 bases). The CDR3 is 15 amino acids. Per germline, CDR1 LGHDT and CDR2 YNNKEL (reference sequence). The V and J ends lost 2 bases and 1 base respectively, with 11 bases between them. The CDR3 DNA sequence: TGTGCCAGCAGCCAATTCGCGGGGCCCCAAGAGACCCAGTACTTC. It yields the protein CASSQFAGPQETQYF.

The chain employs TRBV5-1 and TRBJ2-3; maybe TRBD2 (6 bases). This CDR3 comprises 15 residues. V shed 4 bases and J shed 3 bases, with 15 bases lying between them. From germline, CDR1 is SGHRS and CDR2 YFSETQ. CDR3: CASSNPSVPTDTQYF. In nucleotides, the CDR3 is TGCGCCAGCAGCAACCCTAGCGTTCCGACAGATACGCAGTATTTT.

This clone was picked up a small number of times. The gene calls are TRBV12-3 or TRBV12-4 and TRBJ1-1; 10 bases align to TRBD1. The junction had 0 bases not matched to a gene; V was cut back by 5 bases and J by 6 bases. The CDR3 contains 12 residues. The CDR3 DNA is TGTGCCAGCAGTGGACAGGGGGCTGAAGCTTTCTTT. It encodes CASSGQGAEAFF.

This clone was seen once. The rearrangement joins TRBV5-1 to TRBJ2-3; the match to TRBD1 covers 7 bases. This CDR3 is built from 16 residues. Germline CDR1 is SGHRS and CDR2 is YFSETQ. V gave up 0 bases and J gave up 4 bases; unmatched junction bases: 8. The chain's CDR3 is CASSLGDRGTSDTQYF. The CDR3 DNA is TGCGCCAGCAGCTTGGGGGACAGAGGAACTTCAGATACGCAGTATTTT.

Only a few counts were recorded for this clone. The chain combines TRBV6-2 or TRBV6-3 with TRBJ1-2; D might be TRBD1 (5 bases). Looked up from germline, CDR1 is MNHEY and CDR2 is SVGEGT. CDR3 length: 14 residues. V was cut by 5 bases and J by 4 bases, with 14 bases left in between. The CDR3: CASSQDTESYGYTF. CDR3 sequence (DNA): TGTGCCAGCAGTCAGGACACTGAGAGCTATGGCTACACCTTC.

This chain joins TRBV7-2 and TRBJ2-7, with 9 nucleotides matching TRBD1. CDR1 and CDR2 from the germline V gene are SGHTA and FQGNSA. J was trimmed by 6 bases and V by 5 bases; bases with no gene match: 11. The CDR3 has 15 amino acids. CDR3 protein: CASSPGQGRFSEQYF. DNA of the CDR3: TGTGCCAGCAGCCCTGGACAGGGGCGCTTCTCCGAGCAGTACTTC.

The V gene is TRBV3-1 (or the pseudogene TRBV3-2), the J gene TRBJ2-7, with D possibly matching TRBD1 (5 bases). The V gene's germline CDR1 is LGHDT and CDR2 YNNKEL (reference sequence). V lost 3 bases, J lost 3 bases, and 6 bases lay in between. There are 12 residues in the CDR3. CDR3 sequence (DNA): TGTGCCAGCAGCCAGGGGCTCTACGAGCAGTACTTC. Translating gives CASSQGLYEQYF.

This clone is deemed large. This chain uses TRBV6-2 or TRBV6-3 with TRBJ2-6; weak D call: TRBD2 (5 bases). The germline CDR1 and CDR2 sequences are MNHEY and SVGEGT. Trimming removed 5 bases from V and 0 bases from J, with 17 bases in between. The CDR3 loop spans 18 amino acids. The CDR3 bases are TGTGCCAGCAGTGACGGGGAATCCGACTACTCTGGGGCCAACGTCCTGACTTTC. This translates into CASSDGESDYSGANVLTF.

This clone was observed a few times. In DNA form, the CDR3 reads TGTGCCAGCAGTGATGGAGTTCGTGCGGGAGACTACAATGAGCAGTTCTTC. Its translation: CASSDGVRAGDYNEQFF. The chain employs TRBV6-1 and TRBJ2-1, with 7 bases aligning to TRBD2. From germline, CDR1 is MNHNS and CDR2 SASEGT. CDR3 size: 17 residues. V lost 3 bases to trimming and J lost 3 bases; unmatched junction nucleotides: 11.

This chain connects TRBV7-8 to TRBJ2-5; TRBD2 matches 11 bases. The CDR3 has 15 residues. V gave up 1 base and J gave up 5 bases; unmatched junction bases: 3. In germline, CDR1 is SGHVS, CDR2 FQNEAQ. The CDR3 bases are TGTGCCAGCAGCTTAGATAGCGGGAGGGTCGAGACCCAGTACTTC. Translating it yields CASSLDSGRVETQYF.

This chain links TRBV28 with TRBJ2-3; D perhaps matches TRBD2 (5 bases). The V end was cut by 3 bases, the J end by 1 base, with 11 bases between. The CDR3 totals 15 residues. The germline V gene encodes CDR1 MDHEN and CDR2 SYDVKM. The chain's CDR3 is CASSFEGTGTDTQYF. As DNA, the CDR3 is TGTGCCAGCAGTTTCGAGGGAACGGGCACAGATACGCAGTATTTT.

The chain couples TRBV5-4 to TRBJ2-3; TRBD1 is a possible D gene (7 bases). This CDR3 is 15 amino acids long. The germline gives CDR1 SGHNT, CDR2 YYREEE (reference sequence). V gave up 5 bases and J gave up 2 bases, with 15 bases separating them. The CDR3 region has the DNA TGTGCCAGCAGAGGGGGCGGGGATGCCACAGATACGCAGTATTTT. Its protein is CASRGGGDATDTQYF. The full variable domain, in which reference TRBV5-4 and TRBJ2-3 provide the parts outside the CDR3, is ETGVTQSPTHLIKTRGQQVTLRCSSQSGHNTVSWYQQALGQGPQFIFQYYREEENGRGNFPPRFSGLQFPNYSSELNVNALELDDSALYLCASRGGGDATDTQYFGPGTRLTVL.

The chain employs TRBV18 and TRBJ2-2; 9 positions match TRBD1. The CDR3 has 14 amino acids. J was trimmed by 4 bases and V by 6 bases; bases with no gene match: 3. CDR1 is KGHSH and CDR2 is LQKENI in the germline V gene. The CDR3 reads CASSPDRGTGELFF. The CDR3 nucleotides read TGTGCCAGCTCCCCGGACAGGGGCACCGGGGAGCTGTTTTTT.

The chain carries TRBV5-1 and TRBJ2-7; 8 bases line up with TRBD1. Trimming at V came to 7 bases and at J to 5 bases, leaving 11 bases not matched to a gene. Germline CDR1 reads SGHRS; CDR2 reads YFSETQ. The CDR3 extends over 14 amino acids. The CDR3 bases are TGCGCCAGCGCTAAGCGTGTACAGGGGGACGAGCAGTACTTC. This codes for CASAKRVQGDEQYF.

The CDR3 coding sequence is TGTGCCAGCAGCTTAACTAGCGGTTCCGATACGCAGTATTTT. It yields the protein CASSLTSGSDTQYF. The genes are TRBV5-4 and TRBJ2-3, with 8 bases that match TRBD2. Trimming at V came to 2 bases and at J to 6 bases, leaving 5 bases not matched to a gene. Germline CDR1 SGHNT, CDR2 YYREEE (reference sequence). This CDR3 is 14 amino acids long.

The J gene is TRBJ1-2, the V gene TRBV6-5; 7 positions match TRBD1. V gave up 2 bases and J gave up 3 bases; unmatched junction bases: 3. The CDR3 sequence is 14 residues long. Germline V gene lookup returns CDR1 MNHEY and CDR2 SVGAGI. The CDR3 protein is CASSYDRAYYGYTF. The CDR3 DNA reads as TGTGCCAGCAGTTACGACAGGGCGTACTATGGCTACACCTTC.

CDR3 in DNA: TGTGCCAGCAGTGAGGACAGGGGATCCTACAATGAGCAGTTCTTC. This sequence encodes CASSEDRGSYNEQFF. The chain joins TRBV2 to TRBJ2-1, with 9 bases matching TRBD1. Germline CDR1 SNHLY, CDR2 FYNNEI. Trimming cost V 3 bases and J 1 base; bases outside gene matches: 1. The CDR3 loop spans 15 amino acids.

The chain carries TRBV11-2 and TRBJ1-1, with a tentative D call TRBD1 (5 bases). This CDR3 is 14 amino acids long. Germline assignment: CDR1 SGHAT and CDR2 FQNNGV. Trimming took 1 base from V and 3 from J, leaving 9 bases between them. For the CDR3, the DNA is TGTGCCAGCAGCTTAGTCCGGGGGGACACTGAAGCTTTCTTT. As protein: CASSLVRGDTEAFF.

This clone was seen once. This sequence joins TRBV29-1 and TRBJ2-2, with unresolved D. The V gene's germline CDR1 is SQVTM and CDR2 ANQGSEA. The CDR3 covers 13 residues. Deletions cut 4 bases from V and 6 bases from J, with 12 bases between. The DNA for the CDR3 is TGCAGCGTTGCCGAGCCTTCGGCCGGGGAGCTGTTTTTT. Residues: CSVAEPSAGELFF.

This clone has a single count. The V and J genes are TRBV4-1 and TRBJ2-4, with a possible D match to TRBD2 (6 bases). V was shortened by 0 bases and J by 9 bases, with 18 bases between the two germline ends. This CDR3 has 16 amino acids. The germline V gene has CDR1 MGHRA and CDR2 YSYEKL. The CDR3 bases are TGCGCCAGCAGCCAAGACGTCCTTTGGAGGGATGTCATTCAGTACTTC. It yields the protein CASSQDVLWRDVIQYF.

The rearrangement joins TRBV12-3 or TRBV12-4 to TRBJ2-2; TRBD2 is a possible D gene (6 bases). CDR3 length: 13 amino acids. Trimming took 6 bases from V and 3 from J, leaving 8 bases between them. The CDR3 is CASSPGDTGELFF. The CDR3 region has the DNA TGTGCCAGCAGCCCGGGGGACACCGGGGAGCTGTTTTTT.

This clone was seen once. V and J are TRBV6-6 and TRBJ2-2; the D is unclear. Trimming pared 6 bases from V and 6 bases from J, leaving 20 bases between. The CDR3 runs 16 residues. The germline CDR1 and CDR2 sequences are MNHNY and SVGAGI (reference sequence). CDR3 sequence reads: CASSPASPELAGELFF. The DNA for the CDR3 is TGTGCCAGCAGCCCGGCCTCTCCGGAGTTGGCCGGGGAGCTGTTTTTT.

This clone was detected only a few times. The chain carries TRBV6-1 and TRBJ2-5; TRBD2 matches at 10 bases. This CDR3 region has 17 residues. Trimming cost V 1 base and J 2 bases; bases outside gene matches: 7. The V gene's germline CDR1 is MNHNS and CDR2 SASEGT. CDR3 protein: CASSEELAGGDQETQYF. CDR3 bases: TGTGCCAGCAGTGAAGAGTTAGCGGGGGGTGATCAAGAGACCCAGTACTTC.

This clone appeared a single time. CDR3 residues: CASRRSRLVAWVYEQYF. CDR3 nucleotides: TGTGCCAGCCGCCGCTCACGGTTGGTAGCGTGGGTCTACGAGCAGTACTTC. The V and J genes are TRBV7-6 and TRBJ2-7; possible D gene TRBD2, 5 bases. CDR1 is SGHVS, CDR2 FNYEAQ, per germline. The CDR3 loop spans 17 amino acids. The V gene lost 8 bases and the J gene lost 3 bases, with 26 bases spanning the gap.

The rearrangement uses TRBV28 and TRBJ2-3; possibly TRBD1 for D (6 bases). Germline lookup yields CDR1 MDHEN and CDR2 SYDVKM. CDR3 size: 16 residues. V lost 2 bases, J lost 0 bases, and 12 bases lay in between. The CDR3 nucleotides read TGTGCCAGCAGTTTAGGGGCCAGGGGCAGCACAGATACGCAGTATTTT. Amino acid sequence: CASSLGARGSTDTQYF.

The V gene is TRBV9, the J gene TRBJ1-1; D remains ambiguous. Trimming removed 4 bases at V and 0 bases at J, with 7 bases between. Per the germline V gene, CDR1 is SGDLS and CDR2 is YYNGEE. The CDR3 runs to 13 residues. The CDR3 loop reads CASSLSMNTEAFF. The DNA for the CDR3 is TGTGCCAGCAGCCTGTCTATGAACACTGAAGCTTTCTTT.

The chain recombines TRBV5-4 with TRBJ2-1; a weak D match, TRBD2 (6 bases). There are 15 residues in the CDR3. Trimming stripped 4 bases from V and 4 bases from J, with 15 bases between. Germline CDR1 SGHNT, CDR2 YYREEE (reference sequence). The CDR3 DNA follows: TGTGCCAGCAGCCTTCACAAGGGAGGTTACAATGAGCAGTTCTTC. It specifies CASSLHKGGYNEQFF.